This T cell receptor beta chain was sequenced for a study of blood T cell repertoires in COVID-19. For the study at large: Nucleic acid was either cDNA or gDNA, and it came from T cells, B-cell-depleted T cells, or PBMCs.

Cohorts were determined from participant-reported clinical history. Symptom resolution, clearance, or two negative PCRs marked the recovered donors of Cohort 3. Original processing notes: Nucleated cell number was recorded as an estimate derived from reference gene primer amplification. Here immunoSEQ multiplex PCR was the method, and the copy in TCRdb shows in-frame clones only, minus some. V and J calls and clone size come straight from that table; D and trimming were deduced from the DNA. The sample yields roughly 330,000 clones, around 87% seen once. The CDR3 runs to 13 residues. From germline, CDR1 is SNHLY and CDR2 FYNNEI. V was trimmed by 6 bases and J by 2 bases, leaving 10 bases between them.

The sample comprised PBMCs or T cells enriched from blood (not recorded which). The chain combines TRBV2 with TRBJ1-2; D perhaps matches TRBD1 (5 bases). The clonotype comes from a woman aged 25 to 39 who had recovered from COVID-19. Here the CDR3 reads CASSLDRNYGYTF. CDR3 in DNA: TGTGCCAGCAGCTTAGACAGAAACTATGGCTACACCTTC.